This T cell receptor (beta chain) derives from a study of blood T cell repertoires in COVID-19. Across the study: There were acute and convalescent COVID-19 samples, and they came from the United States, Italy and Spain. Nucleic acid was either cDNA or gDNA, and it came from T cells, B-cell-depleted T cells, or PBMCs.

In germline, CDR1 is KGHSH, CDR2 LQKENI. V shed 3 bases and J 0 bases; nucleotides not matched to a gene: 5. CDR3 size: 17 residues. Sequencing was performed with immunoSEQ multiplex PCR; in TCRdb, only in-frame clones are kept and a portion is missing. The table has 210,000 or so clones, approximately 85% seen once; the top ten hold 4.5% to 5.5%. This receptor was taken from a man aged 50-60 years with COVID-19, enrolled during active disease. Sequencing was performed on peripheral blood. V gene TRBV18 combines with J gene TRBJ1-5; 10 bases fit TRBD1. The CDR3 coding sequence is TGTGCCAGCTCACCTCCAGGGACAGGGGTTAGCAATCAGCCCCAGCATTTT. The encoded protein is CASSPPGTGVSNQPQHF.